This TCR beta chain was recorded in a study of T cells in Graves' hyperthyroidism and ophthalmopathy. Turning to the study itself: The authors collected peripheral blood at initial diagnosis, before any treatment.

Participants, patients aged 18 to 65, had newly diagnosed hyperthyroidism with a duration under 2 months. Regarding this clonotype: Antigen: not known. The conserved phenylalanine or tryptophan is not found at the CDR3 terminus, so this likely reflects a read error.

Whole-study results and caveats: Most clonotypes that expanded in the thyroid above 0.001 also showed up in blood. Researchers report that a 13 V-J model separated ophthalmopathy from stable hyperthyroidism.

CDR3 length equals 14 residues. Germline CDR1 is GTSNPN and CDR2 is SVGIG (reference sequence). Amplified TCR beta CDR3 regions came from RNA transcripts. Using the HTBI primer set, a first-round RT-PCR was run on the TCR CDR3. In TCRdb, the multiplex PCR reads were re-called with MiXCR into one record per CDR3 protein. In the table there are about 380,000 distinct CDR3 sequences, roughly 14% of which are singletons. This clonotype originated in a woman in her sixties with Graves' hyperthyroidism. The chain uses TRBV30 and TRBJ1-1; TRBD1 aligns across 7 bases. Sequencing used blood. The CDR3 DNA is TGTGCCTGGACCCGACAGGGACTGAACACCGAAGCTTTCTTA. It specifies CAWTRQGLNTEAFL.